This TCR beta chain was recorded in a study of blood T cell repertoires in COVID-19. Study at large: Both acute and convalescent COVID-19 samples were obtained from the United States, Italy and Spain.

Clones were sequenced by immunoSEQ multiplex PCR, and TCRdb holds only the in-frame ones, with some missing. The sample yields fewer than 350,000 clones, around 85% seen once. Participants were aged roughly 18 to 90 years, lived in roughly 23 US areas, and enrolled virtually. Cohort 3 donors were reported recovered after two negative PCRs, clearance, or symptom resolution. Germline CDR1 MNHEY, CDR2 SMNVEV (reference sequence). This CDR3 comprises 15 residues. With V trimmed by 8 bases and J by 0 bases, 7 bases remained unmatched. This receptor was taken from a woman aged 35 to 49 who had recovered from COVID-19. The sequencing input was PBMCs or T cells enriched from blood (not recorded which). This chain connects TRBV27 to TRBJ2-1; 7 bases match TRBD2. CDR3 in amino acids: CASSIAGNSYNEQFF. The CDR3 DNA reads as TGTGCCAGCTCAATAGCGGGTAACTCCTACAATGAGCAGTTCTTC.